The clone carrying this T cell receptor beta chain was recorded a few times. Its antigen is not known. This record comes from a study of T cell repertoires in cytomegalovirus infection. Trimming took off 6 bases at V and 6 bases at J, with 12 bases between the two ends. The CDR3 length is 13 residues. TCRdb analysed the reads with MiXCR anew, one entry per CDR3 protein. Among around 900,000 distinct CDR3 sequences listed, roughly 30% were seen once. The clonotype was recovered from a human donor in good health (CMV status not recorded). Some clones in this sample may be carry-over from other donors' samples. The chain joins TRBV12-3 or TRBV12-4 to TRBJ1-5; D possibly corresponds to TRBD1 (6 bases). Sequenced here: cultured CD8+ T cells from PBMCs, sampled from culture after CMV antigen stimulation. CDR3 region: CASSPDRSQPQHF. In nucleotides, the CDR3 is TGTGCCAGCAGCCCGGACAGAAGTCAGCCCCAGCATTTT.